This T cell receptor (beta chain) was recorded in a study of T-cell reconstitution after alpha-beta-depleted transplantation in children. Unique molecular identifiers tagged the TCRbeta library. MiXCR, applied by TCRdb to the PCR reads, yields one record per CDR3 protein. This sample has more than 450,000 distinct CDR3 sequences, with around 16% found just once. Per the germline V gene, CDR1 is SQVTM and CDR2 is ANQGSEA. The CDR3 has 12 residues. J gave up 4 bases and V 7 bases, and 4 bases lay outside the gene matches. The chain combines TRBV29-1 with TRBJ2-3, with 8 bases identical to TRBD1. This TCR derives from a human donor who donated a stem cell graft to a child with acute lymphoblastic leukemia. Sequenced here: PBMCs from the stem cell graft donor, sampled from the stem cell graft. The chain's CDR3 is CSADRGADTQYF. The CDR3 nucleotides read TGCAGCGCCGACAGGGGTGCAGATACGCAGTATTTT.